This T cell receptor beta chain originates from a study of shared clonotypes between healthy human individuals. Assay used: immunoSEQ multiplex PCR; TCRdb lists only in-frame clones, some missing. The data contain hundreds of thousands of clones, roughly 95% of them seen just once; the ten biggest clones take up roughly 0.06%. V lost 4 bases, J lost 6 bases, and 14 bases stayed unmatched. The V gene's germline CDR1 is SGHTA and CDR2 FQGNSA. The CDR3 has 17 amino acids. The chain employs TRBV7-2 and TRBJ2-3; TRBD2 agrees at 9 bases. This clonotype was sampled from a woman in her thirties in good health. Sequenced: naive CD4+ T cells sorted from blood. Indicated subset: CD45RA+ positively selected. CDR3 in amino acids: CASSYARLAGVVDTQYF. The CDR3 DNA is TGTGCCAGCAGCTACGCCCGGTTAGCGGGAGTTGTGGATACGCAGTATTTT.